The clone carrying this T cell receptor (beta chain) was seen repeatedly, ten times or more. The CDR3 sequence is 15 residues long. Germline CDR1 and CDR2: SGHRS and YFSETQ. V dropped 2 bases and J dropped 0; count of bases not matched to a gene: 0. TCRdb re-called the 5' RACE reads through MiXCR, storing one row per CDR3 protein. The sample shows about 350,000 distinct CDR3 sequences, approximately 8% of them seen only once. This sample is part of a study of T cells after yellow fever vaccination. The source material was PBMCs, sampled about 49 days after the first yellow fever vaccination. The rearrangement uses TRBV5-1 and TRBJ2-3; TRBD2 matches at 10 bases. This receptor was taken from a man between 18 and 35 years old who received the YFV17D yellow fever vaccine. This CDR3 is CASSFSGGSTDTQYF. The CDR3 DNA reads as TGCGCCAGCAGCTTTAGCGGGGGGAGCACAGATACGCAGTATTTT.